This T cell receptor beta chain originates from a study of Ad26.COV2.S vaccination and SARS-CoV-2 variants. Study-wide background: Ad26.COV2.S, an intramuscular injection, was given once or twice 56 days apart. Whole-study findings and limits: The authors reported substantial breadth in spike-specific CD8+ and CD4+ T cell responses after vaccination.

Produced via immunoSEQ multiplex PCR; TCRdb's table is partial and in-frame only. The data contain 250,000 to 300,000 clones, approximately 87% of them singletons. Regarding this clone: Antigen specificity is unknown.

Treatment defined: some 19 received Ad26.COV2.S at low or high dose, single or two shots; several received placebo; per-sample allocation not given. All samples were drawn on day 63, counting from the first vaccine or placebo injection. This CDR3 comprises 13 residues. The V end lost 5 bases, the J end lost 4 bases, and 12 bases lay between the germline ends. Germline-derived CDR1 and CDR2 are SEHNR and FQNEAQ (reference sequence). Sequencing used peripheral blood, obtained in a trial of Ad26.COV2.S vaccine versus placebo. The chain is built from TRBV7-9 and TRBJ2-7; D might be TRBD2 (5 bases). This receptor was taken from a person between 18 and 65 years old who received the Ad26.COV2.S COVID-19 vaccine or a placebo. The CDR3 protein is CASSALGDYEQYF. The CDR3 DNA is TGTGCCAGCAGCGCCCTCGGGGATTACGAGCAGTACTTC.